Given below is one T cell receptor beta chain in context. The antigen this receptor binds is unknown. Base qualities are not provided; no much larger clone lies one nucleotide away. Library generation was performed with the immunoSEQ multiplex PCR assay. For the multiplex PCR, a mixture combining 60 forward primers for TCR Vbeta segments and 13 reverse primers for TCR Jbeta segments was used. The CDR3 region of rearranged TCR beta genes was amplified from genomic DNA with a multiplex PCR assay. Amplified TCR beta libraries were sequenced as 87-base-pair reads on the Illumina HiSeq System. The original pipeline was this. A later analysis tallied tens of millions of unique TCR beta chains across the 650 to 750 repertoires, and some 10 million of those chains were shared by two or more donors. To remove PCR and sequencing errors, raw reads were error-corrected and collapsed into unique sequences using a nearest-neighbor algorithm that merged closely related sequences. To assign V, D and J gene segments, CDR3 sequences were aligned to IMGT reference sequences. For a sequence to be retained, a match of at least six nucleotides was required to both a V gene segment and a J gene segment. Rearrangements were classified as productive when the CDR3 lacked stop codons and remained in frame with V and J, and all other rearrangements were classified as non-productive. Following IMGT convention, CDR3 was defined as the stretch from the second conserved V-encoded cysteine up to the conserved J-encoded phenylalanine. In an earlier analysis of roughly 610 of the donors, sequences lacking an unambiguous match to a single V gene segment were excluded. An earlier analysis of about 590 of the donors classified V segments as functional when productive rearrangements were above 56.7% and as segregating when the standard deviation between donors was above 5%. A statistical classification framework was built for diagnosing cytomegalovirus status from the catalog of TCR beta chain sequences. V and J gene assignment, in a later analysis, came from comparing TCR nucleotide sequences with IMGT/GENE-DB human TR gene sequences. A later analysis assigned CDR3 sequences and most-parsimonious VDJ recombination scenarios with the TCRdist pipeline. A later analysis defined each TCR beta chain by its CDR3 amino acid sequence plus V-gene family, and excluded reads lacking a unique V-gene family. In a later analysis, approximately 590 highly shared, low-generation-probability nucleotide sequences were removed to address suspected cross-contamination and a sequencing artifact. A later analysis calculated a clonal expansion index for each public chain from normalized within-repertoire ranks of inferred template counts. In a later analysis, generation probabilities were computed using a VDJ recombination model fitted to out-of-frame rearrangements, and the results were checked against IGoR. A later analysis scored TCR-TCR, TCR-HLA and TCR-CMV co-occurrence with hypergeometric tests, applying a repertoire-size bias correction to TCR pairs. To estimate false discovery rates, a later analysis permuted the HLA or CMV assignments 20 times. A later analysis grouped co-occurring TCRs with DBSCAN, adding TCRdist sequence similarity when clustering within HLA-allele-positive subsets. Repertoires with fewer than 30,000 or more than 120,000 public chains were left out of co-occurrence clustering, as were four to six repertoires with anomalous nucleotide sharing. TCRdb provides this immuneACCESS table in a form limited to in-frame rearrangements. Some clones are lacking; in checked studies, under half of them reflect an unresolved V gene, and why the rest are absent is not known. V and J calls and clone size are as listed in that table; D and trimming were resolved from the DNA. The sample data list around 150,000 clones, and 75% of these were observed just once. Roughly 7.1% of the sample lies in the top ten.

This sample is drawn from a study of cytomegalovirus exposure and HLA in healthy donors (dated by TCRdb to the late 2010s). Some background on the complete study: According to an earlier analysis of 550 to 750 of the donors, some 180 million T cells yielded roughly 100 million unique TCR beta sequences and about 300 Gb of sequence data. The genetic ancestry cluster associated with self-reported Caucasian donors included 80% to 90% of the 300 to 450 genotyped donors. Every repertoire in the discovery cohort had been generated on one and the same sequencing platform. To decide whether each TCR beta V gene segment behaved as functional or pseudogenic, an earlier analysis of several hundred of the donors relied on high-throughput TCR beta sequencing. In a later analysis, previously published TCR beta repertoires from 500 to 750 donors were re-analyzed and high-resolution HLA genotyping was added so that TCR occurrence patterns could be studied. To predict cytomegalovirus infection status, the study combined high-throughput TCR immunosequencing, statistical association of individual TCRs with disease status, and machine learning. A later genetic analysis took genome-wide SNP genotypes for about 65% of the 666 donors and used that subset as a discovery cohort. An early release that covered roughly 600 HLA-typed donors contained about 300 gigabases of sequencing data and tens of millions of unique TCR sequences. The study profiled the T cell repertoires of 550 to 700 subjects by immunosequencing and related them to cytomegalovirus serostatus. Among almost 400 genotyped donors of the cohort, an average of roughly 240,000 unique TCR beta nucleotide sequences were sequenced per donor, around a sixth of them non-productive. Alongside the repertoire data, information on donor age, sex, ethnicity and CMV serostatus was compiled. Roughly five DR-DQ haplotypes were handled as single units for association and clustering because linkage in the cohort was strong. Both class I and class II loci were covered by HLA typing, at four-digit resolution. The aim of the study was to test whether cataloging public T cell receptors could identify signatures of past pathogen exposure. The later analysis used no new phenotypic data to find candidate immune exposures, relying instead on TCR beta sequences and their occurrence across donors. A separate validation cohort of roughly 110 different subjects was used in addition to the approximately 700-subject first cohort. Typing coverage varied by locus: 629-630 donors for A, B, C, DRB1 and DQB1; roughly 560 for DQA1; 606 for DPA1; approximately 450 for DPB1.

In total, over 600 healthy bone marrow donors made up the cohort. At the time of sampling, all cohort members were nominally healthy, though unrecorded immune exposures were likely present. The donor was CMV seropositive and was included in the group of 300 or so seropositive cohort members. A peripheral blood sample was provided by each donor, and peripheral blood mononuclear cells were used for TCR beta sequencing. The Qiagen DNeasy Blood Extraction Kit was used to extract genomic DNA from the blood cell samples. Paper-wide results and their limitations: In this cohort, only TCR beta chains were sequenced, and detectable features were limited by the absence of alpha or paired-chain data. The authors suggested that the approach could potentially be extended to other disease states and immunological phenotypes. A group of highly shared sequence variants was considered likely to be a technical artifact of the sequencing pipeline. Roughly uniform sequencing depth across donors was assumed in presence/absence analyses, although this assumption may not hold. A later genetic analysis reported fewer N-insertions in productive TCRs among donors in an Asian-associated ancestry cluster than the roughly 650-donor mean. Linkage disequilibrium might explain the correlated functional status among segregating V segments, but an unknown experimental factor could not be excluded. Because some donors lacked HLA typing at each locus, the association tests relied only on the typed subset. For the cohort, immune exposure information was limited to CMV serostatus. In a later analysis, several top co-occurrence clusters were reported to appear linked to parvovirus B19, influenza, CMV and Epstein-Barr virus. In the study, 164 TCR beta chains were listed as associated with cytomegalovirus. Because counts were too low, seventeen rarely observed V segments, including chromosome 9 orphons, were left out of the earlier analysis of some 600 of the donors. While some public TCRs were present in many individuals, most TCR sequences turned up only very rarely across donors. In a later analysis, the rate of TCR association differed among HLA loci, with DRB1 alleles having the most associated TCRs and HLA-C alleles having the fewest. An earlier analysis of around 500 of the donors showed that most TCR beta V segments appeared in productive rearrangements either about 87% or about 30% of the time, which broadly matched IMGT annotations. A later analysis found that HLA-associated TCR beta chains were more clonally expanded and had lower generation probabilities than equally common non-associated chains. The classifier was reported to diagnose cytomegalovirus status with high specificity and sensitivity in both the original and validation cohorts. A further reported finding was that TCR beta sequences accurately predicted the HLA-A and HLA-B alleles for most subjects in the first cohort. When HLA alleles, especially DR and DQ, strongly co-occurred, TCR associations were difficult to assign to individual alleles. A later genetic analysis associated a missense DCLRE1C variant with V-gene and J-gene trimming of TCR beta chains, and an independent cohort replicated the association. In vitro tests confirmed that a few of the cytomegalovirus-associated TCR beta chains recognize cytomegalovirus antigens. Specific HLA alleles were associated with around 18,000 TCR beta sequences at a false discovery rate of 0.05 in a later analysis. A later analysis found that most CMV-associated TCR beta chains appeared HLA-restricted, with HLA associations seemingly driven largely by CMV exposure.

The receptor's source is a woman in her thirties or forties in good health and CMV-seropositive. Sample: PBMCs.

The CDR3 protein sequence reads: CASITGRYSNEQFF. The nucleotide sequence is given as TGTGCCAGCATTACCGGGAGATACTCGAATGAGCAGTTCTTC. The chain was built from TRBV28 and TRBJ2-1, with TRBD2 perhaps the D gene, on 6 matching bases. The CDR3, from cysteine to phenylalanine, totals 14 residues. The retained sequence is limited to the CDR3, 42 bases, with the frame set at the first base. CDR1 and CDR2 are drawn from the germline V gene: MDHEN, SYDVKM. V gives up 7 bases and J gives up 7 bases, and the segment between their germline ends measures 17 bases. The variable domain in full, with residues beyond the CDR3 obtained from the reference TRBV28 and TRBJ2-1 genes, is DVKVTQSSRYLVKRTGEKVFLECVQDMDHENMFWYRQDPGLGLRLIYFSYDVKMKEKGDIPEGYSVSREKKERFSLILESASTNQTSMYLCASITGRYSNEQFFGPGTRLTVL.